This T cell receptor beta chain was captured by sequencing in a study of cytomegalovirus exposure and HLA in healthy donors. 13 Jbeta primers and 60 Vbeta primers were used for the PCR. As originally analysed: Some 10 million of around 85 million unique TCR beta chains were shared, per a later count. Sequencing used immunoSEQ multiplex PCR; TCRdb keeps in-frame clones, though not all of them. That table furnishes V, J and clone size, whereas the DNA furnished D and trimming. Of 150,000 to 200,000 clones in the sample, approximately 73% were seen once. Concerning this clone: What it binds is not known.

Study-wide findings and caveats: In an earlier analysis, in approximately 570 donors, most V segments appeared productive either ~87% or ~30% of the time. The authors enumerated 180 or so TCR beta chains as linked to cytomegalovirus.

Germline V CDR1 and CDR2: SGHTA, FQGTGA. Trimming pared 5 bases from V and 6 bases from J, leaving 8 bases between. CDR3 length: 12 residues. The chain uses TRBV7-3 and TRBJ2-1, with D unclear. The TCR comes from a woman aged 18-30 years in good health and CMV-seropositive. The sequencing sample was made of PBMCs. The CDR3 protein is CASSISGNEQFF. The CDR3 DNA reads as TGTGCCAGCAGCATTTCGGGCAATGAGCAGTTCTTC.